These 12 T cell receptor beta chains share one sample of origin, sequenced in a study of blood T cells in healthy people across ages. The use of a sample-barcoded 5' primer and a J-beta primer mix characterized a second PCR of about 7 to 12 cycles. TCRdb reprocessed the 5' RACE reads via MiXCR and lists one record per CDR3 protein. The sample includes 700,000 or so distinct CDR3 sequences, around two fifths of them seen just once. The sequenced sample was blood. The receptors come from a man older than 75 in good health.

About this clonotype: The junction does not match germline at one end; this may be a read error. The gene calls are TRBV3-1 and TRBJ1-4, with 9 bases identical to TRBD1. The CDR3 consists of 15 residues. Germline lookup yields CDR1 LGHDT and CDR2 YNNKEL (reference sequence). CDR3 sequence (DNA): TGTGCCAACAGCCAAGGACAGGGGCCTAATGAAAAACTGTTTTTT. Translation gives CANSQGQGPNEKLFF.

The J gene is TRBJ2-5, the V gene TRBV12-3 or TRBV12-4; unclear D gene. The CDR3 has 13 amino acids. V was clipped by 2 bases and J by 4 bases, with 8 bases between them. The CDR3: CASSLIAIETQYF. The DNA for the CDR3 is TGTGCCAGCAGTTTAATCGCTATAGAGACCCAGTACTTC.

The table lists this clonotype with a count of one. With a much larger clone just one base away, this may be a read error. V is TRBV7-6 and J is TRBJ1-6; a possible D gene is TRBD1 (6 bases). V lost 1 base and J 10 bases, leaving 14 bases between the germline ends. CDR1 is SGHVS and CDR2 is FNYEAQ in the germline V gene. This CDR3 spans 15 amino acids. The CDR3 spells CASSLEGGEGSPLHF. CDR3 nucleotide sequence: TGTGCCAGCAGCTTAGAGGGGGGCGAAGGATCACCCCTCCACTTT.

The chain carries TRBV6-1 and TRBJ2-1, with a possible D match to TRBD2 (6 bases). CDR3 size: 18 residues. Germline assignment: CDR1 MNHNS and CDR2 SASEGT. With 7 bases removed from V and 1 base from J, the gap between germline ends came to 23 bases. The DNA of the CDR3 is TGTGCCAGCAAGGTAGCGGCTAGCGCATTAGGATCCTACAATGAGCAGTTCTTC. It yields the protein CASKVAASALGSYNEQFF.

This clonotype has only a few counts. The chain has TRBV6-2 or TRBV6-3 and TRBJ2-7, with unresolved D. This CDR3 contains 15 residues. The V end was cut by 4 bases, the J end by 0 bases, with 13 bases between. From germline, CDR1 is MNHEY and CDR2 SVGEGT. DNA of the CDR3: TGTGCCAGCAGTTCCTCCCGGAGTTTCTCCTACGAGCAGTACTTC. It is translated as CASSSSRSFSYEQYF.

The chain combines TRBV6-2 or TRBV6-3 with TRBJ1-5, with 9 nucleotides matching TRBD1. V dropped 8 bases and J dropped 4; count of bases not matched to a gene: 6. The germline V gene encodes CDR1 MNHEY and CDR2 SVGEGT. The CDR3 sequence is 14 residues long. CDR3 sequence (DNA): TGTGCCAGCTGCCGGGACAGGGTAAATCAGCCCCAGCATTTT. Its translation is CASCRDRVNQPQHF.

The chain employs TRBV24-1 and TRBJ2-1; 15 nucleotides align to TRBD2. J lost 9 bases, V lost 10 bases, and 9 bases had no gene match. CDR1 KGHDR and CDR2 SFDVKD come from the germline V gene. The CDR3 length is 15 residues. The CDR3 here is CATAPGLAGGTEQFF. The CDR3 nucleotides read TGTGCCACAGCACCGGGACTAGCGGGAGGTACTGAGCAGTTCTTC.

The J gene is TRBJ1-6, the V gene TRBV6-5; D perhaps matches TRBD1 (6 bases). CDR1 and CDR2 from the germline V gene are MNHEY and SVGAGI. The CDR3 is 15 amino acids. V lost 3 bases and J 6 bases, leaving 12 bases between the germline ends. CDR3 amino acids: CASSYSGTTNSPLHF. CDR3 DNA sequence: TGTGCCAGCAGTTATTCGGGGACAACTAATTCACCCCTCCACTTT.

This rearrangement joins TRBV12-5 to TRBJ2-5; D is possibly TRBD1 or TRBD2 (5 bases each). V was clipped by 5 bases and J by 2 bases, with 12 bases between them. Germline CDR1 reads LGHNT; CDR2 reads FRNRAP. The CDR3 loop spans 14 amino acids. This chain's CDR3 is CASGAWDGQETQYF. CDR3 DNA sequence: TGTGCTAGTGGTGCTTGGGACGGACAAGAGACCCAGTACTTC.

This clonotype has only a few counts. The V call is TRBV15, the J call TRBJ2-7, with 7 nucleotides matching TRBD1. The end of the DNA fits TRBJ2-4 better, so the J call may be wrong. The CDR3 loop spans 16 amino acids. The germline gives CDR1 LNHNV, CDR2 YYDKDF (reference sequence). This CDR3 is CATSRAFGTAKNIQYF. Here the CDR3 DNA reads TGTGCCACCAGCAGAGCGTTCGGGACAGCGAAAAACATTCAGTACTTC.

This sequence joins TRBV6-2 or TRBV6-3 and TRBJ2-2; D perhaps matches TRBD1 (5 bases). The CDR3 extends over 18 amino acids. Germline assignment: CDR1 MNHEY and CDR2 SVGEGT. The V end lost 5 bases, the J end lost 2 bases, and 21 bases lay between the germline ends. The CDR3 spells CASSLNGHRKLNTGELFF. The CDR3 nucleotides read TGTGCCAGCAGTCTCAACGGCCACAGGAAATTAAACACCGGGGAGCTGTTTTTT.

V gene TRBV7-6 combines with J gene TRBJ2-5, with 7 bases lining up with TRBD1. After removal of 1 base from V and 1 base from J, the junction contained 9 bases not matched to a gene. Germline V gene lookup returns CDR1 SGHVS and CDR2 FNYEAQ. This CDR3 is built from 17 residues. DNA of the CDR3: TGTGCCAGCAGCTTAGGGACAGGACGTAACATCCAAGAGACCCAGTACTTC. It specifies CASSLGTGRNIQETQYF.